Presented here are 2 T cell receptor beta chains from one specimen sequenced in a study of neoadjuvant nivolumab and ipilimumab in lung cancer. Only in-frame clones appear in the TCRdb table, and some are missing; sequencing was by immunoSEQ multiplex PCR. The sample carries 6,500 to 8,000 clones, approximately 76% recorded once. The sequenced sample was tumor tissue, obtained after neoadjuvant nivolumab, alone or with ipilimumab, at or shortly before surgery. The origin of the receptors is an adult with non-small cell lung cancer.

The V call is TRBV7-9, the J call TRBJ1-2; D remains unclear. This CDR3 contains 14 residues. Trimming pared 0 bases from V and 8 bases from J, leaving 13 bases between. In germline, CDR1 is SEHNR, CDR2 FQNEAQ (reference sequence). CDR3 coding DNA: TGTGCCAGCAGCTTAGCGGCCAGCCCCGGCGGCTACACCTTC. Translation gives CASSLAASPGGYTF. The whole variable domain, filled in from reference TRBV7-9 and TRBJ1-2, reads DTGVSQNPRHKITKRGQNVTFRCDPISEHNRLYWYRQTLGQGPEFLTYFQNEAQLEKSRLLSDRFSAERPKGSFSTLEIQRTEQGDSAMYLCASSLAASPGGYTFGSGTRLTVV.

Only one count was recorded for this clone. The rearrangement links TRBV5-1 to TRBJ2-1, with 7 bases matching TRBD2. This CDR3 has 16 amino acids. Trimming removed 0 bases from V and 0 bases from J; junction bases left unmatched: 3. Germline CDR1 SGHRS, CDR2 YFSETQ. In DNA form, the CDR3 reads TGCGCCAGCAGCTTGGCCGGCGGGAGCTCCTACAATGAGCAGTTCTTC. It encodes CASSLAGGSSYNEQFF.